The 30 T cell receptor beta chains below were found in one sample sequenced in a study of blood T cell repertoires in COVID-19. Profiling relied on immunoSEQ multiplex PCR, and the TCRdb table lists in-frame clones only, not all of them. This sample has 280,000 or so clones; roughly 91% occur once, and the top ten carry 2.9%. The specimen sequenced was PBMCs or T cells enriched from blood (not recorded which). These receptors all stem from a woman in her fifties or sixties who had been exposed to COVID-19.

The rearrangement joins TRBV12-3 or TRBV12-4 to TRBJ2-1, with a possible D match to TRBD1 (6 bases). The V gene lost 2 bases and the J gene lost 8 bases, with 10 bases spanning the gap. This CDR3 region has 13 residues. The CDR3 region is CASSLLWGHEQFF. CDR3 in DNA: TGTGCCAGCAGTTTATTGTGGGGGCATGAGCAGTTCTTC.

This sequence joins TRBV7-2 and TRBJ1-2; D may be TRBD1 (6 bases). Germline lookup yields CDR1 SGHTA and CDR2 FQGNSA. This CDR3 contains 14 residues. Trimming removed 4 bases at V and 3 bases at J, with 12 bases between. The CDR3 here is CASSSRGVDYGYTF. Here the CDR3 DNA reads TGTGCCAGCAGCTCCAGGGGAGTTGACTATGGCTACACCTTC.

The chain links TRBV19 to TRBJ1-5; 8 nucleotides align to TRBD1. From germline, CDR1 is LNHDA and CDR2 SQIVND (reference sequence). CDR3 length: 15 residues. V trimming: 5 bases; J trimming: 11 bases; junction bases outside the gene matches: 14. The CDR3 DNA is TGTGCCAGTAGTGACGGACAGGGTAGCGTGAAGTCCCAGCATTTT. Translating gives CASSDGQGSVKSQHF.

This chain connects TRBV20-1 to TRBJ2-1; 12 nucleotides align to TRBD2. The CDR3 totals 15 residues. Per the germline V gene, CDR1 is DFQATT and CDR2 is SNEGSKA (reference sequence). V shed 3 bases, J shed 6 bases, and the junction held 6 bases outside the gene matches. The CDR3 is CSASPGTSGPNEQFF. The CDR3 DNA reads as TGCAGTGCTAGTCCCGGGACTAGCGGGCCCAATGAGCAGTTCTTC.

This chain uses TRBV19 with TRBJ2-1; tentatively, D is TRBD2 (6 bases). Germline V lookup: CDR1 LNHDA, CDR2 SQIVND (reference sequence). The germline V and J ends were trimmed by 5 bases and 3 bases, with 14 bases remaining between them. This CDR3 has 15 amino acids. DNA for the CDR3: TGTGCCAGTAGTTTAGGGCGGGGATTCTACAATGAGCAGTTCTTC. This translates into CASSLGRGFYNEQFF.

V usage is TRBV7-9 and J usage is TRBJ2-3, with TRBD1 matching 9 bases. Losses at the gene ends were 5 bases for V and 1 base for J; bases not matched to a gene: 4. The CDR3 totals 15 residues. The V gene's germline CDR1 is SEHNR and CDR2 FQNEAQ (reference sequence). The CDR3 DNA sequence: TGTGCCAGCAGCCCGGGGACAGGGCGCACAGATACGCAGTATTTT. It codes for CASSPGTGRTDTQYF.

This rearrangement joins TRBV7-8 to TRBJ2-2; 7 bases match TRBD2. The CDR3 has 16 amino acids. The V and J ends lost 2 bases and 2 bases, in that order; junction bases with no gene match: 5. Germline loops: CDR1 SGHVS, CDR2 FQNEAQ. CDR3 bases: TGTGCCAGCAGCTTATTGGGGGGGTCTAACACCGGGGAGCTGTTTTTT. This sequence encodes CASSLLGGSNTGELFF.

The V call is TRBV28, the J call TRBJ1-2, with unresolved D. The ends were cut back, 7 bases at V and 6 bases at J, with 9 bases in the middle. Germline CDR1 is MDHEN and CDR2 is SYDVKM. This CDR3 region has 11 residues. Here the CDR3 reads CASTGFDGYTF. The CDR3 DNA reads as TGTGCCAGCACGGGGTTTGATGGCTACACCTTC.

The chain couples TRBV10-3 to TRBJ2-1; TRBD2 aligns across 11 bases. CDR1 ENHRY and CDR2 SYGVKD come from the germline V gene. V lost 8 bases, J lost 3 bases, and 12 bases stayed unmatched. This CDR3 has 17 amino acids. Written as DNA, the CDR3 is TGTGCCATCGGCTCCCCATTGGGGACTAGCGGCTACAATGAGCAGTTCTTC. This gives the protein CAIGSPLGTSGYNEQFF.

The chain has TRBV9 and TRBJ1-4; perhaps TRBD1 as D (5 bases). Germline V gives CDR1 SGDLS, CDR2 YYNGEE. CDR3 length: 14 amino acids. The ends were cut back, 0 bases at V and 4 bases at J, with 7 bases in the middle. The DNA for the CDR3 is TGTGCCAGCAGCGTAGCAGGGATTAATGAAAAACTGTTTTTT. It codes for CASSVAGINEKLFF.

The CDR3 DNA reads TGTGCCAGCAGTCGATACTATCAGCCCCAGCATTTT. This codes for CASSRYYQPQHF. This chain connects TRBV28 to TRBJ1-5; D unclear. CDR1 and CDR2 (germline): MDHEN, SYDVKM. Trimming stripped 5 bases from V and 5 bases from J, with 7 bases between. This CDR3 region has 12 residues.

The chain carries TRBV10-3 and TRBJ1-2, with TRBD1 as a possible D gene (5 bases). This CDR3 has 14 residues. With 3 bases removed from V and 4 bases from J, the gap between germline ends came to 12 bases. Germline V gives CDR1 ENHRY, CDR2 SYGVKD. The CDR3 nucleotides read TGTGCCATCAGTGACGTCGGACACAGCTATGGCTACACCTTC. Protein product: CAISDVGHSYGYTF.

CDR3 sequence reads: CASTPGTSGNNEQFF. CDR3 sequence (DNA): TGTGCCAGCACCCCAGGGACTAGCGGTAACAATGAGCAGTTCTTC. This chain connects TRBV27 to TRBJ2-1; TRBD2 agrees at 11 bases. The CDR3 is 15 amino acids. Germline values: CDR1 MNHEY, CDR2 SMNVEV (reference sequence). The V gene end was trimmed by 7 bases and the J gene end by 5 bases; junction bases not matched to a gene: 7.

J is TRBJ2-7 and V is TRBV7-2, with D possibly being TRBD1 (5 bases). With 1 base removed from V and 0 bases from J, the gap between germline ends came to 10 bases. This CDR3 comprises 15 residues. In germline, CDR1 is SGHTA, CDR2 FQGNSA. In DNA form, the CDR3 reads TGTGCCAGCAGCTTAGGCGACAGTAGCTCCTACGAGCAGTACTTC. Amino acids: CASSLGDSSSYEQYF.

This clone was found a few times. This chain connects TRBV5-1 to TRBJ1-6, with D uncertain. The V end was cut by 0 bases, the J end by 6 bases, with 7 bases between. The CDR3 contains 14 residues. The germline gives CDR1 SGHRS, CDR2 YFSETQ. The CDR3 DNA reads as TGCGCCAGCAGCTTGGAGGGAGTTAATTCACCCCTCCACTTT. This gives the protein CASSLEGVNSPLHF.

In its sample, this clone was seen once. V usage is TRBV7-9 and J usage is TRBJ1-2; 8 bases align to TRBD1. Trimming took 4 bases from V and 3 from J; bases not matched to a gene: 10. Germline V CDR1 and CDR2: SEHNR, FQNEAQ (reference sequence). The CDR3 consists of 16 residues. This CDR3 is CASSWSLGQGDYGYTF. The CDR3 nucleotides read TGTGCCAGCAGCTGGAGCTTAGGACAGGGCGACTATGGCTACACCTTC.

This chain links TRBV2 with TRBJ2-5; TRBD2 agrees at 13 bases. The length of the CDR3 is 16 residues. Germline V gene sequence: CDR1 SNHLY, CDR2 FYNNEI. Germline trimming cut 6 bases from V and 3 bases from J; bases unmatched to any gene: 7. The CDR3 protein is CASRRLLAGGKETQYF. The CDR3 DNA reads TGTGCCAGCAGAAGATTACTAGCGGGGGGGAAAGAGACCCAGTACTTC. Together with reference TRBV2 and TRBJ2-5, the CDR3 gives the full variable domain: EPEVTQTPSHQVTQMGQEVILRCVPISNHLYFYWYRQILGQKVEFLVSFYNNEISEKSEIFDDQFSVERPDGSNFTLKIRSTKLEDSAMYFCASRRLLAGGKETQYFGPGTRLLVL.

For the CDR3, the DNA is TGTGCCAGCAGTTCTGGGGAGTACGAGCAGTACTTC. It specifies CASSSGEYEQYF. V is TRBV12-3 or TRBV12-4 and J is TRBJ2-7; D perhaps matches TRBD2 (5 bases). This CDR3 comprises 12 residues. The V gene lost 4 bases and the J gene lost 4 bases, with 8 bases spanning the gap.

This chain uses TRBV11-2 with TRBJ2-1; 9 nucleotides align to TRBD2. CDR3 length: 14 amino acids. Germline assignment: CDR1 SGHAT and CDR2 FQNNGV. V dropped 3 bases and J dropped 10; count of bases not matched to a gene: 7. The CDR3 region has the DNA TGTGCCAGCAGCTTCGGCGGGGGGGCCGCGGAGCAGTTCTTC. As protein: CASSFGGGAAEQFF.

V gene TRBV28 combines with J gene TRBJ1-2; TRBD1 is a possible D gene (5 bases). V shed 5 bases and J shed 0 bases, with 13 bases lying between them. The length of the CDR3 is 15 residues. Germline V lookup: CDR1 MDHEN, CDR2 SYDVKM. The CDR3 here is CASSPRGLTNYGYTF. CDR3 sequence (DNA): TGTGCCAGCAGTCCGCGGGGACTTACTAACTATGGCTACACCTTC.

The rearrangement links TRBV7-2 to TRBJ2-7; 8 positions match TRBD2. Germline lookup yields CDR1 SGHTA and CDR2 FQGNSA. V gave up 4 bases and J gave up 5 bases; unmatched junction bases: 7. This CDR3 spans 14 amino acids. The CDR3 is CASSSGGNRHEQYF. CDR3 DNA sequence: TGTGCCAGCAGCTCGGGGGGGAACAGACACGAGCAGTACTTC.

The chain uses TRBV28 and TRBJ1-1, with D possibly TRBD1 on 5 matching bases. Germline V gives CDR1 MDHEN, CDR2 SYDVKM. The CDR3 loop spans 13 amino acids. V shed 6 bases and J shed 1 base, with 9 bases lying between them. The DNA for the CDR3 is TGTGCCAGCAGCAGTGACAGGAACACTGAAGCTTTCTTT. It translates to CASSSDRNTEAFF.

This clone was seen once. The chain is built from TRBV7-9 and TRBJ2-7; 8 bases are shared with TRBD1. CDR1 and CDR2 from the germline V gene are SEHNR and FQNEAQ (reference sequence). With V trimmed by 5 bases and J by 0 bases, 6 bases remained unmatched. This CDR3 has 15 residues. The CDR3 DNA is TGTGCCAGCAGCGCAGCCGGGACAGGCTCCTACGAGCAGTACTTC. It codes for CASSAAGTGSYEQYF. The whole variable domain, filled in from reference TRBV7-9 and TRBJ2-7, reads DTGVSQNPRHKITKRGQNVTFRCDPISEHNRLYWYRQTLGQGPEFLTYFQNEAQLEKSRLLSDRFSAERPKGSFSTLEIQRTEQGDSAMYLCASSAAGTGSYEQYFGPGTRLTVT.

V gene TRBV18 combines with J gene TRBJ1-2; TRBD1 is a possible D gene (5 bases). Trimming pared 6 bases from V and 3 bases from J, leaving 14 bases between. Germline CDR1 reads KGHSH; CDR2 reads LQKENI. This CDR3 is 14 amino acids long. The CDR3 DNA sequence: TGTGCCAGCTCCCCTCTAGGGGAGGACTATGGCTACACCTTC. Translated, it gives CASSPLGEDYGYTF.

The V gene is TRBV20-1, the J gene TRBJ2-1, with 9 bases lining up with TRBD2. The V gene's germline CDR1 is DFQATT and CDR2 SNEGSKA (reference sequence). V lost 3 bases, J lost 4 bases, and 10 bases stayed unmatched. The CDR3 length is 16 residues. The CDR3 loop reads CSASTRGGQSYNEQFF. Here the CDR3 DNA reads TGCAGTGCTAGTACGCGGGGGGGCCAGAGTTACAATGAGCAGTTCTTC.

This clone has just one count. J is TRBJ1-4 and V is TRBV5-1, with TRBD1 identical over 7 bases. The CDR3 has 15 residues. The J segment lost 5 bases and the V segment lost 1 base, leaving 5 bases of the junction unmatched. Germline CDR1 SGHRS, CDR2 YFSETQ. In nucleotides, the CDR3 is TGCGCCAGCAGCTTGAAACAGGGGAGGAATGAAAAACTGTTTTTT. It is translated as CASSLKQGRNEKLFF.

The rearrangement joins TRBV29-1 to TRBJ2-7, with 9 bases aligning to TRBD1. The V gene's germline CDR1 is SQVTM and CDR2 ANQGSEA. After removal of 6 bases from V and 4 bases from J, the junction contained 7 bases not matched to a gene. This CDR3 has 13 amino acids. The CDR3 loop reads CSVERQGGYEQYF. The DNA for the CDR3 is TGCAGCGTAGAACGACAGGGGGGGTACGAGCAGTACTTC.

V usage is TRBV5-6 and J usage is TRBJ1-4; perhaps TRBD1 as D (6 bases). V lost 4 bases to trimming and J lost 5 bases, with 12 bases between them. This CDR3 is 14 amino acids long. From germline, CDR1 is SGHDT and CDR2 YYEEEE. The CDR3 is CASSQTGLNEKLFF. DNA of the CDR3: TGTGCCAGCAGCCAGACAGGTTTGAATGAAAAACTGTTTTTT. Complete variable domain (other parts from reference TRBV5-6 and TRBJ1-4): DAGVTQSPTHLIKTRGQQVTLRCSPKSGHDTVSWYQQALGQGPQFIFQYYEEEERQRGNFPDRFSGHQFPNYSSELNVNALLLGDSALYLCASSQTGLNEKLFFGSGTQLSVL.

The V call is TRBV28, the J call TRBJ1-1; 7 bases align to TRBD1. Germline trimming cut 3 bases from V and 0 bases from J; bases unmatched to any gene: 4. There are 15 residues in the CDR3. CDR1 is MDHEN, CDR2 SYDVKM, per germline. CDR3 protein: CASSFSTGMNTEAFF. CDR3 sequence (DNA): TGTGCCAGCAGTTTCTCGACAGGGATGAACACTGAAGCTTTCTTT.

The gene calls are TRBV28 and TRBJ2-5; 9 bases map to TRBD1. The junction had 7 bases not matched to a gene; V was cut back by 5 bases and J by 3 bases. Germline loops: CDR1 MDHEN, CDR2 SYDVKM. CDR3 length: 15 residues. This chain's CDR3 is CASSQNRGQKETQYF. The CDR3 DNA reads TGTGCCAGCAGTCAAAACAGGGGGCAGAAAGAGACCCAGTACTTC. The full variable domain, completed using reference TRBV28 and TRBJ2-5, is DVKVTQSSRYLVKRTGEKVFLECVQDMDHENMFWYRQDPGLGLRLIYFSYDVKMKEKGDIPEGYSVSREKKERFSLILESASTNQTSMYLCASSQNRGQKETQYFGPGTRLLVL.